This entry lists 20 T cell receptor beta chains sequenced from one sample in a study of beta chain features in type 1 diabetes. Overall study findings and caveats: In every one of the four CD4+ subsets, TCRB CDR3s were moderately but significantly shorter in Type 1 diabetes patients.

The isolated RNA, all of it, was reverse transcribed, so expressed TCRB transcripts were what got sequenced. Repertoires were generated with immunoSEQ multiplex PCR, while TCRdb's copy carries only in-frame clones and drops some. The sample contains roughly 700,000 clones, roughly 12% of which appear only once. These receptors' targets are unknown. Sequencing was carried out using naive CD4+ T cells from blood. The origin of the receptors is a man between 18 and 29 years old with type 1 diabetes.

This sequence joins TRBV30 and TRBJ1-1; TRBD1 agrees at 9 bases. The ends lost 5 bases at V and 5 bases at J; junction bases unmatched: 3. CDR1 is GTSNPN, CDR2 SVGIG, per germline (reference sequence). The CDR3 length is 12 residues. Written as DNA, the CDR3 is TGTGCCTGGTCGACAGGGGGGACTGAAGCTTTCTTT. Encoded protein: CAWSTGGTEAFF.

The chain recombines TRBV6-1 with TRBJ1-4, with 9 nucleotides matching TRBD1. Per the germline V gene, CDR1 is MNHNS and CDR2 is SASEGT. With V trimmed by 6 bases and J by 7 bases, 3 bases remained unmatched. The CDR3 runs 13 residues. For the CDR3, the DNA is TGTGCCAGCAGAACAGGGGGCGTTGAAAAACTGTTTTTT. Protein product: CASRTGGVEKLFF.

This clone has a handful of counts. V and J are TRBV28 and TRBJ2-7, with 8 bases aligning to TRBD1. The CDR3 is 15 residues long. Germline loops: CDR1 MDHEN, CDR2 SYDVKM. Trimming cost V 6 bases and J 4 bases; bases outside gene matches: 11. Here the CDR3 reads CASSQQGGLRYEQYF. The CDR3 DNA reads as TGTGCCAGCAGCCAACAGGGGGGTCTTAGGTACGAGCAGTACTTC.

CDR3 sequence: CASSSDGRNTEAFF. CDR3 in DNA: TGCGCCAGCAGTTCTGACGGGCGGAACACTGAAGCTTTCTTT. The chain couples TRBV5-1 to TRBJ1-1, with D uncertain. CDR3 length equals 14 residues. Trimming removed 5 bases at V and 1 base at J, with 12 bases between. Germline loops: CDR1 SGHRS, CDR2 YFSETQ.

There are a few counts of this clone. The genes are TRBV29-1 and TRBJ1-1; 7 bases are a match to TRBD1. After removal of 6 bases from V and 8 bases from J, the junction contained 9 bases not matched to a gene. This CDR3 has 12 amino acids. Germline-derived CDR1 and CDR2 are SQVTM and ANQGSEA. As DNA, the CDR3 is TGCAGCGTCCGGGACAGCGGGCCCGAAGCTTTCTTT. Protein sequence: CSVRDSGPEAFF.

This clone was detected a few times. This rearrangement joins TRBV28 to TRBJ1-2; a possible D gene is TRBD1 (6 bases). The CDR3 covers 11 residues. In germline, CDR1 is MDHEN, CDR2 SYDVKM. Trimming left V 10 bases short and J 9 bases short, with 15 bases between. CDR3 bases: TGTGCCATCCTAGGGGGGGAGCGCTACACCTTC. Its translation is CAILGGERYTF.

The chain employs TRBV9 and TRBJ1-2; D is uncertain. The CDR3 is made up of 14 amino acids. V shed 0 bases and J shed 4 bases, with 10 bases lying between them. Germline V gene sequence: CDR1 SGDLS, CDR2 YYNGEE. The CDR3, as DNA: TGTGCCAGCAGCGTAGGAAAGGGTGGCTATGGCTACACCTTC. This gives the protein CASSVGKGGYGYTF.

The chain employs TRBV4-1 and TRBJ1-2; 8 nucleotides agree with TRBD1. Germline CDR1 is MGHRA and CDR2 is YSYEKL. CDR3 length equals 14 residues. V was clipped by 5 bases and J by 7 bases; unmatched bases: 9. The CDR3: CASSATTGVGGYTF. The CDR3 DNA sequence: TGCGCCAGCAGCGCTACGACAGGGGTAGGTGGCTACACCTTC.

This clone was counted between two and nine times. The chain uses TRBV18 and TRBJ2-2, with TRBD1 matching over 7 bases. The CDR3 loop spans 14 amino acids. Germline V CDR1 and CDR2: KGHSH, LQKENI. The junction had 1 base not matched to a gene; V was cut back by 3 bases and J by 3 bases. The CDR3 reads CASSPGQDTGELFF. CDR3 DNA: TGTGCCAGCTCACCCGGACAGGACACCGGGGAGCTGTTTTTT.

This clone was counted only a few times. The chain joins TRBV4-1 to TRBJ2-3; TRBD1 aligns across 10 bases. Germline CDR1 is MGHRA and CDR2 is YSYEKL. With V trimmed by 4 bases and J by 4 bases, 8 bases remained unmatched. The CDR3 is 16 residues long. CDR3 in DNA: TGCGCCAGCAGCCGACAGACAGGGGGCTCACCAGATACGCAGTATTTT. Protein product: CASSRQTGGSPDTQYF.

The V call is TRBV25-1, the J call TRBJ2-3, with D uncertain. The germline gives CDR1 MGHDK, CDR2 SYGVNS. Trimming left V 5 bases short and J 2 bases short, with 14 bases between. The CDR3 consists of 15 residues. The CDR3 DNA reads TGTGCCAGCAGTCCATATCAGCTCTCCACAGATACGCAGTATTTT. Protein sequence: CASSPYQLSTDTQYF.

The genes are TRBV19 and TRBJ2-3; the D call may be TRBD1 or TRBD2 (5 bases each). CDR1 and CDR2 (germline): LNHDA, SQIVND (reference sequence). This CDR3 is 11 amino acids long. V was cut by 6 bases and J by 4 bases, with 5 bases left in between. The CDR3 here is CASRGADTQYF. The CDR3 region has the DNA TGTGCCAGTAGGGGGGCAGATACGCAGTATTTT.

This clone was seen a handful of times. The V gene is TRBV5-4, the J gene TRBJ1-2, with unresolved D. There are 12 residues in the CDR3. The germline V gene has CDR1 SGHNT and CDR2 YYREEE (reference sequence). V gave up 4 bases and J gave up 8 bases, with 12 bases separating them. The CDR3 bases are TGTGCCAGCAGCCAAGATGACCTCGGCTACACCTTC. It is translated as CASSQDDLGYTF. The variable domain in full, with the rest retrieved from reference TRBV5-4 and TRBJ1-2, is ETGVTQSPTHLIKTRGQQVTLRCSSQSGHNTVSWYQQALGQGPQFIFQYYREEENGRGNFPPRFSGLQFPNYSSELNVNALELDDSALYLCASSQDDLGYTFGSGTRLTVV.

The rearrangement joins TRBV4-1 to TRBJ1-4; TRBD1 is a possible D gene (5 bases). Germline CDR1 reads MGHRA; CDR2 reads YSYEKL. Trimming left V 1 base short and J 7 bases short, with 16 bases between. The CDR3 has 16 amino acids. CDR3 amino acids: CASSQAPGGRGEKLFF. The CDR3, as DNA: TGCGCCAGCAGCCAAGCCCCCGGGGGAAGAGGTGAAAAACTGTTTTTT.

V usage is TRBV6-6 and J usage is TRBJ1-1; 8 bases line up with TRBD1. Germline V lookup: CDR1 MNHNY, CDR2 SVGAGI (reference sequence). With V trimmed by 6 bases and J by 3 bases, 6 bases remained unmatched. This CDR3 is 14 amino acids long. In nucleotides, the CDR3 is TGTGCCAGCAGATACGTACAGGGGGACACTGAAGCTTTCTTT. It yields the protein CASRYVQGDTEAFF.

Only a few counts were recorded for this clone. This sequence joins TRBV9 and TRBJ2-5, with a tentative D call TRBD1 (5 bases). Deletions cut 4 bases from V and 4 bases from J, with 11 bases between. This CDR3 contains 13 residues. In germline, CDR1 is SGDLS, CDR2 YYNGEE. The CDR3 loop reads CASSLTGGETQYF. Here the CDR3 DNA reads TGTGCCAGCAGCCTCACAGGCGGAGAGACCCAGTACTTC.

The rearrangement links TRBV7-9 to TRBJ2-1, with D unresolved. CDR3 length equals 11 residues. V was trimmed by 3 bases and J by 8 bases, leaving 5 bases between them. Germline lookup yields CDR1 SEHNR and CDR2 FQNEAQ (reference sequence). DNA for the CDR3: TGTGCCAGCAGCTTGAGGTATGAGCAGTTCTTC. Translated: CASSLRYEQFF. Filled out from reference TRBV7-9 and TRBJ2-1, the complete variable domain reads DTGVSQNPRHKITKRGQNVTFRCDPISEHNRLYWYRQTLGQGPEFLTYFQNEAQLEKSRLLSDRFSAERPKGSFSTLEIQRTEQGDSAMYLCASSLRYEQFFGPGTRLTVL.

A few counts support this clone. The CDR3 loop reads CASSSGGDLAKNIQYF. The CDR3, as DNA: TGTGCCAGCAGCTCTGGAGGGGACTTAGCCAAAAACATTCAGTACTTC. V is TRBV11-2 and J is TRBJ2-4; possibly TRBD2 for D (6 bases). Trimming left V 4 bases short and J 0 bases short, with 13 bases between. Germline loops: CDR1 SGHAT, CDR2 FQNNGV. This CDR3 has 16 residues.

The genes are TRBV2 and TRBJ2-5, with no clear D. V was shortened by 2 bases and J by 7 bases, with 14 bases between the two germline ends. Germline V gives CDR1 SNHLY, CDR2 FYNNEI. CDR3 length: 14 residues. Here the CDR3 DNA reads TGTGCCAGCAGTGAAAGGGAAGTGTCCGGGACCCAGTACTTC. The encoded protein is CASSEREVSGTQYF. The whole variable domain, remainder taken from reference TRBV2 and TRBJ2-5, is EPEVTQTPSHQVTQMGQEVILRCVPISNHLYFYWYRQILGQKVEFLVSFYNNEISEKSEIFDDQFSVERPDGSNFTLKIRSTKLEDSAMYFCASSEREVSGTQYFGPGTRLLVL.

This clone turned up a few times. This chain uses TRBV30 with TRBJ1-5; D is unclear. Germline-derived CDR1 and CDR2 are GTSNPN and SVGIG (reference sequence). The ends were cut back, 0 bases at V and 2 bases at J, with 8 bases in the middle. This CDR3 region has 14 residues. The DNA for the CDR3 is TGTGCCTGGAGTGTACGGTTTGGCAATCAGCCCCAGCATTTT. It encodes CAWSVRFGNQPQHF.